This T cell receptor (beta chain) was identified in a study of T cells in pancreatic ductal adenocarcinoma. This clone is a singleton in its sample. Surgery without prior neoadjuvant therapy was the treatment of the selected pancreatic ductal adenocarcinoma patients. The CDR3 is made up of 14 amino acids. Germline V gene sequence: CDR1 SGHDN, CDR2 FVKESK. Trimming took 5 bases from V and 10 from J, leaving 18 bases between them. TCRdb keeps only in-frame clones here, not all; method: immunoSEQ multiplex PCR. The sample includes about 31,000 clones, 85% to 95% of them seen just once. The sample comprised PBMCs. V usage is TRBV14 and J usage is TRBJ2-1; the D gene is possibly TRBD2 (5 bases). The source is a human donor with pancreatic ductal adenocarcinoma. CDR3 DNA: TGTGCCAGCAGCGAATTCATCCCGCCGGGGGAGCAGTTCTTC. This encodes CASSEFIPPGEQFF.